This entry concerns a single TCR beta chain. The entry originates in a study of blood T cell repertoires in COVID-19. Study as a whole: There were acute and convalescent COVID-19 samples, and they came from the United States, Italy and Spain.

Study processing details: Reference gene primer amplification gave estimated nucleated cell counts. Repertoires were generated with immunoSEQ multiplex PCR, while TCRdb's copy carries only in-frame clones and drops some. V, J and clone size reflect that table, while D and trimming were determined from the DNA. This sample has 50,000 or so clones; more than 85% occur once, and the top ten carry more than 8%. V lost 6 bases to trimming and J lost 4 bases, with 12 bases between them. The CDR3 runs to 13 residues. The chain has TRBV12-3 or TRBV12-4 and TRBJ1-2; no definite D call. Sequencing was done on a sample of peripheral blood. The sequence was collected from a woman older than 75 with acute or convalescent COVID-19. The CDR3 is CASSPTPRYGYTF. CDR3 DNA sequence: TGTGCCAGCAGCCCGACTCCTCGCTATGGCTACACCTTC.